A selection of T cell receptor beta chains follows, all from one sample in a study of blood T cell repertoires in COVID-19. Some clones are missing from TCRdb's copy, which holds only in-frame ones; the method was immunoSEQ multiplex PCR. The sample contains a few hundred thousand clones, roughly nine tenths of which appear only once. Sequenced material: PBMCs or T cells enriched from blood (not recorded which). Source of these receptors: a woman in her sixties or seventies who had recovered from COVID-19. The CDR3 runs from the conserved cysteine through the conserved F or W. A D gene is named only where the DNA matches it firmly. Rows may omit the clone size; those that give it use once, few, many or a size class.

TRBV2	-	-	TRBJ2-2	TGTGCCAGCAGAAGAGACCAGGTGAACACCGGGGAGCTGTTTTTT	CASRRDQVNTGELFF
TRBV5-1	TRBD1	-	TRBJ1-3	TGCGCCAGCAGCCTTGGGACAGCCACTGGAAACACCATATATTTT	CASSLGTATGNTIYF
TRBV19	TRBD1	-	TRBJ2-3	TGTGCCAGTAGTGTCAGAGCCGGGACAGGGGGCACAGATACGCAGTATTTT	CASSVRAGTGGTDTQYF
TRBV5-5	TRBD1	-	TRBJ2-3	TGTGCCAGCAGCTTAACGGGTGACAGGGGGCGCCTATATACGCAGTATTTT	CASSLTGDRGRLYTQYF
TRBV6-2/TRBV6-3	TRBD1	-	TRBJ2-7	TGTGCCAGCAGTTACCAGGACAGGGAAGACGAGCAGTACTTC	CASSYQDREDEQYF
TRBV4-1	-	-	TRBJ2-2	TGCGCCAGCAGCCAGAGTAGTCGGGACACCAACACCGGGGAGCTGTTTTTT	CASSQSSRDTNTGELFF
TRBV6-6	-	-	TRBJ1-1	TGTGCCAGCAGTTACCTTGAGGAGAACACTGAAGCTTTCTTT	CASSYLEENTEAFF
TRBV7-9	TRBD1	-	TRBJ1-2	TGTGCCAGCAGCTTAGCGAAGGGGGCCCCCCAGGTCTATGGCTACACCTTC	CASSLAKGAPQVYGYTF
TRBV9	TRBD2	-	TRBJ2-3	TGTGCCAGCAGCGTCCTAGCGGGGGGCACAGATACGCAGTATTTT	CASSVLAGGTDTQYF
TRBV5-1	-	-	TRBJ1-5	TGCGCCAGCAGCTTGGGCGTCAATCAGCCCCAGCATTTT	CASSLGVNQPQHF
TRBV2	TRBD1	-	TRBJ1-2	TGTGCCAGCAGTGAAGAAGGATACAGGGGGCGAGGCTACACCTTC	CASSEEGYRGRGYTF
TRBV18	-	-	TRBJ2-3	TGTGCCAGCTCACCATTGGCAGGCACAGATACGCAGTATTTT	CASSPLAGTDTQYF
TRBV24-1	-	-	TRBJ2-2	TGTGCCACCAGTGATTTCAATCGGGCCGGGGAGCTGTTTTTT	CATSDFNRAGELFF
TRBV29-1	-	-	TRBJ1-4	TGCAGCGTCTCGACAGGACGAAGTGAAAAACTGTTTTTT	CSVSTGRSEKLFF
TRBV6-1	TRBD2	-	TRBJ2-1	TGTGCCAGCAGTGAATTAGGACTAGGCTCCTACAATGAGCAGTTCTTC	CASSELGLGSYNEQFF
TRBV24-1	-	-	TRBJ2-1	TGTGCCACGACGGGGGGCGGGGGAAACAATGAGCAGTTCTTC	CATTGGGGNNEQFF
TRBV6-5	-	-	TRBJ1-1	TGTGCCAGCAGAGTGGGGGGGAACACTGAAGCTTTCTTT	CASRVGGNTEAFF
TRBV6-2/TRBV6-3	TRBD2	-	TRBJ2-2	TGTGCCAGCAGCTGGACTAGCGGGGGCCCGAACACCGGGGAGCTGTTTTTT	CASSWTSGGPNTGELFF
TRBV5-5	-	-	TRBJ1-3	TGTGCCAGCAGCTTGAGTTCTGCAAGACAGGCGGGAGGGAACACCATATATTTT	CASSLSSARQAGGNTIYF
TRBV5-4	TRBD1	-	TRBJ1-1	TGTGCCAGCAGCTTACTTGGACAGGGAGTACCTGAAGCTTTCTTT	CASSLLGQGVPEAFF
TRBV21-1	-	-	TRBJ1-3	TGTGCCAGCAGCAAAAGAGGACAGCTTGCCTCTGGAAACACCATATATTTT	CASSKRGQLASGNTIYF
TRBV5-1	-	-	TRBJ1-2	TGCGCCAGCAGGCGGGCAGACACCCCCTTGAACTATGGCTACACCTTC	CASRRADTPLNYGYTF
TRBV6-6	TRBD1	few	TRBJ1-6	TGTGCCAGCAGTCCCGCCGCCCCAGCAGTTACCTGGGACAGCTCCCATAACGTTTCGGCCCTCCACTTT	CASSPAAPAVTWDSSHNVSALHF
TRBV2	-	-	TRBJ1-1	TGTGCCAGCAGTGAATTGGCGGGGAACACTGAAGCTTTCTTT	CASSELAGNTEAFF